One sample yielded the 13 T cell receptor beta chains listed below, sequenced in a study of somatic mutations in cytotoxic T cells in rheumatoid arthritis. TCRdb's table, derived via immunoSEQ multiplex PCR, lists solely in-frame clones and lacks some. Of some 10,000 clones listed, approximately 85% were seen once; the top ten hold roughly 18%. Sequencing input: CD8+ T cells sorted from blood. These receptors all stem from a woman aged 50 to 60 in good health.

The V gene is TRBV9, the J gene TRBJ1-6; D is ambiguous. This CDR3 is 14 amino acids long. Germline values: CDR1 SGDLS, CDR2 YYNGEE. V lost 4 bases, J lost 7 bases, and 12 bases lay in between. The CDR3 DNA reads TGTGCCAGCAGCCCTGACGGGATCAATTCACCCCTCCACTTT. Amino acid sequence: CASSPDGINSPLHF.

The chain uses TRBV4-3 and TRBJ2-5; no reliable D call. Germline V CDR1 and CDR2: LGHNA, YSLEER. Deletions cut 4 bases from V and 2 bases from J, with 14 bases between. This CDR3 is built from 15 residues. The CDR3 spells CASSPDSTPQETQYF. In DNA form, the CDR3 reads TGCGCCAGCAGCCCAGATTCGACTCCACAAGAGACCCAGTACTTC.

This clone is a singleton in its sample. V is TRBV12-2 and J is TRBJ1-2; the DNA was not used to check the table's D call, TRBD1. TRBV12-2 represents a pseudogene. The CDR3 runs 14 residues. The CDR3 region has the DNA TGTGCAATACTGACAGGGGGCCACCAAGGGGGCTACACCTTC. Protein: CAILTGGHQGGYTF.

The chain couples TRBV7-3 to TRBJ2-2; tentatively, D is TRBD2 (5 bases). Trimming left V 3 bases short and J 4 bases short, with 12 bases between. This CDR3 is built from 15 residues. Germline CDR1 SGHTA, CDR2 FQGTGA. The chain's CDR3 is CASSFLGGSTGELFF. The CDR3 DNA reads TGTGCCAGCAGCTTCCTGGGTGGGAGCACCGGGGAGCTGTTTTTT.

The chain has TRBV11-2 and TRBJ2-3; 10 bases agree with TRBD1. V gave up 4 bases and J gave up 3 bases; unmatched junction bases: 4. This CDR3 spans 15 amino acids. Germline V gives CDR1 SGHAT, CDR2 FQNNGV. In DNA form, the CDR3 reads TGTGCCAGCAGCTCCGGACAGGGGGGGACAGATACGCAGTATTTT. It translates to CASSSGQGGTDTQYF.

The chain uses TRBV19 and TRBJ2-7, with 7 bases fitting TRBD1. There are 13 residues in the CDR3. V dropped 5 bases and J dropped 6; count of bases not matched to a gene: 7. The germline V gene has CDR1 LNHDA and CDR2 SQIVND (reference sequence). The CDR3: CASSFNTGVEQYF. The CDR3 region has the DNA TGTGCCAGTAGTTTTAACACAGGGGTCGAGCAGTACTTC.

The genes are TRBV7-9 and TRBJ2-3; D is unclear. CDR3 length: 16 residues. Germline values: CDR1 SEHNR, CDR2 FQNEAQ (reference sequence). V lost 0 bases, J lost 0 bases, and 10 bases lay in between. In DNA form, the CDR3 reads TGTGCCAGCAGCTTAGCCCATTCCATTAGCACAGATACGCAGTATTTT. It encodes CASSLAHSISTDTQYF.

The chain carries TRBV19 and TRBJ2-4; D is ambiguous. The V gene's germline CDR1 is LNHDA and CDR2 SQIVND (reference sequence). Trimming took 5 bases from V and 3 from J, leaving 14 bases between them. The CDR3 length is 15 residues. CDR3 residues: CASSVPRYGKNIQYF. In DNA form, the CDR3 reads TGTGCCAGTAGTGTCCCGCGGTACGGCAAAAACATTCAGTACTTC.

This sequence joins TRBV4-3 and TRBJ1-1, with 9 bases lining up with TRBD1. CDR1 is LGHNA, CDR2 YSLEER, per germline. The junction had 3 bases not matched to a gene; V was cut back by 0 bases and J by 1 base. CDR3 length equals 16 residues. The CDR3 loop is CASSQDGQGRNTEAFF. CDR3 sequence (DNA): TGCGCCAGCAGCCAAGATGGACAGGGGAGGAACACTGAAGCTTTCTTT.

The genes are TRBV5-6 and TRBJ2-7, with a weak D call TRBD2 (7 bases). Germline V gives CDR1 SGHDT, CDR2 YYEEEE. This CDR3 region has 14 residues. Trimming cost V 3 bases and J 4 bases, with 14 bases left between them. CDR3 residues: CASSSEGGGYEQYF. The CDR3 DNA follows: TGTGCCAGCAGCTCCGAGGGGGGAGGGTACGAGCAGTACTTC.

This chain uses TRBV27 with TRBJ2-7; a possible D gene is TRBD1 (5 bases). CDR3 length equals 13 residues. Germline lookup yields CDR1 MNHEY and CDR2 SMNVEV (reference sequence). V was shortened by 4 bases and J by 2 bases, with 9 bases between the two germline ends. In DNA form, the CDR3 reads TGTGCCAGCAGTTCTGGGGCCGCCTACGAGCAGTACTTC. It translates to CASSSGAAYEQYF.

This clone was found once. This sequence joins TRBV6-5 and TRBJ2-5; 8 bases match TRBD2. This CDR3 spans 16 amino acids. V shed 2 bases and J 1 base; nucleotides not matched to a gene: 6. Germline V gene data show CDR1 as MNHEY and CDR2 as SVGAGI. The CDR3 DNA reads as TGTGCCAGCAGTTACGATCTCAGCGGGGGCCAAGAGACCCAGTACTTC. Its protein is CASSYDLSGGQETQYF.

V gene TRBV2 combines with J gene TRBJ2-5; D perhaps matches TRBD1 (5 bases). V was clipped by 1 base and J by 1 base, with 7 bases between them. The germline V gene has CDR1 SNHLY and CDR2 FYNNEI. This CDR3 has 14 amino acids. The CDR3 loop reads CASSEGQGQETQYF. CDR3 nucleotide sequence: TGTGCCAGCAGTGAAGGGCAGGGCCAAGAGACCCAGTACTTC.